A single sample gave rise to the 12 T cell receptor beta chains below, sequenced in a study of monozygotic twins with inflammatory bowel disease. No DNA is given; TCRdb re-called the 5' RACE reads and lists each CDR3 protein once. This sample lists 210,000 or so distinct CDR3 sequences; its ten largest clones have roughly 8%. Sequenced sample: blood. Receptor source: a human donor with ulcerative colitis or Crohn's disease, or a healthy co-twin of an affected twin (not recorded which).

This chain connects TRBV5-1 to TRBJ2-1; as DNA is missing, the TRBD2 call by TCRdb cannot be tested. The germline V gene has CDR1 SGHRS and CDR2 YFSETQ. This CDR3 contains 15 residues. Here the CDR3 reads CASSLNGGPYNEQFF.

V is TRBV5-6 and J is TRBJ1-5; checking the TCRdb D call of TRBD1 is not possible without DNA. The germline gives CDR1 SGHDT, CDR2 YYEEEE. CDR3 size: 14 residues. CDR3 residues: CASSSRGTGQPQHF.

This chain joins TRBV15 and TRBJ2-1. This CDR3 is 16 amino acids long. CDR1 and CDR2 from the germline V gene are LNHNV and YYDKDF (reference sequence). The CDR3 loop reads CATSRDIGGIYNEQFF.

The CDR3 is CASSFGLAGALGEQFF. The J gene is TRBJ2-1, the V gene TRBV3-1; with no DNA, the TCRdb D assignment of TRBD1 cannot be verified. Germline values: CDR1 LGHDT, CDR2 YNNKEL (reference sequence). This CDR3 comprises 16 residues.

The chain uses TRBV7-9 and TRBJ2-4; TCRdb proposes TRBD1, but this gene call is untestable without DNA. This CDR3 has 16 amino acids. The germline V gene encodes CDR1 SEHNR and CDR2 FQNEAQ (reference sequence). This CDR3 is CASTTGGSDRRNIQYF.

The CDR3: CASLPTGTGNTGELFF. This chain connects TRBV6-1 to TRBJ2-2; there is no DNA to check the TCRdb D call of TRBD1. The CDR3 runs to 16 residues. The germline gives CDR1 MNHNS, CDR2 SASEGT.

V usage is TRBV7-6 and J usage is TRBJ2-1; TCRdb's assignment of TRBD1 cannot be checked, as there is no DNA. This CDR3 spans 16 amino acids. Germline lookup yields CDR1 SGHVS and CDR2 FNYEAQ. CDR3: CASSLTVRGAYNEQFF.

The chain is built from TRBV24-1 and TRBJ2-7; TCRdb designates TRBD1, a call that cannot be tested without DNA. This CDR3 spans 15 amino acids. Germline V gene sequence: CDR1 KGHDR, CDR2 SFDVKD. CDR3: CATSAGTGMINEQYF.

CDR3 amino acids: CASSTSGTKVNSPLHF. The chain employs TRBV19 and TRBJ1-6; TCRdb picks TRBD1, but there is no DNA to check that call. Germline CDR1 LNHDA, CDR2 SQIVND (reference sequence). The CDR3 sequence is 16 residues long.

J is TRBJ1-5 and V is TRBV20-1. The CDR3 extends over 14 amino acids. The V gene's germline CDR1 is DFQATT and CDR2 SNEGSKA (reference sequence). The CDR3 loop reads CSARDKPSGQPQHF.

The V call is TRBV12-3 or TRBV12-4, the J call TRBJ2-3; checking the TCRdb D call of TRBD2 is not possible without DNA. The CDR3 loop spans 15 amino acids. The CDR3 spells CASSLGLRGTDTQYF.

The chain has TRBV5-1 and TRBJ1-1. The V gene's germline CDR1 is SGHRS and CDR2 YFSETQ. The CDR3 extends over 12 amino acids. CDR3: CASTEGGTEAFF.